Shown below are 2 T cell receptor beta chains from a single sample sequenced in a study of blood T cell repertoires in COVID-19. Assay used: immunoSEQ multiplex PCR; TCRdb lists only in-frame clones, some missing. Of roughly 7,000 clones listed, around 86% are singletons. Sequenced material: peripheral blood. The source of these receptors is a human donor with active COVID-19. The donor label of this sample is uncertain.

The V gene is TRBV6-5, the J gene TRBJ1-3; D possibly corresponds to TRBD1 (5 bases). The CDR3 has 13 amino acids. CDR1 is MNHEY, CDR2 SVGAGI, per germline. Between the trimmed V and J ends, which lost 6 bases and 2 bases, there was a span of 8 bases. CDR3 loop: CASSTDTGNTIYF. CDR3 sequence (DNA): TGTGCCAGCAGCACGGACACTGGAAACACCATATATTTT.

The chain employs TRBV27 and TRBJ1-2; no definite D call. The CDR3 runs to 16 residues. Germline CDR1 and CDR2: MNHEY and SMNVEV (reference sequence). The V and J ends lost 6 bases and 0 bases respectively, with 17 bases between them. CDR3 sequence: CASSLRIGISNYGYTF. For the CDR3, the DNA is TGTGCCAGCAGCCTGCGGATCGGGATATCTAACTATGGCTACACCTTC.